This is a list of T cell receptor beta chains from one sample in a study of cytomegalovirus exposure and HLA in healthy donors. Generated by immunoSEQ multiplex PCR, the TCRdb table keeps only in-frame clones and is missing some. The table lists about 160,000 clones, around 80% of them singletons. Sequencing was done on a sample of PBMCs. Receptors were obtained from a man younger than 30 in good health and CMV-seronegative. Each CDR3 is given with its conserved first and last residue. The D gene is left open where the match is weak. Size is omitted from some rows. Given values are once, few, many or a class for expanded clones.

abundance	d_gene	v_gene	CDR3aa
NA	NA	TRBV28	CASSFDRGTKVSYEQYF
NA	NA	TRBV20-1	CSAAGWPEAFF
NA	NA	TRBV7-2	CASSRPAEDTIYF
NA	NA	TRBV9	CASSASHRAPGANVLTF
NA	TRBD2	TRBV28	CASRPYSGLAGGPSSGEQYF
NA	TRBD1	TRBV5-1	CASSPPGQSYEQYF
NA	NA	TRBV7-9	CASPPRGAVETQYF
NA	TRBD1	TRBV30	CAWGSGRRGTQYF
NA	NA	TRBV30	CAWSRGHNEQFF
NA	TRBD1	TRBV6-1	CASSEGTGDSPLHF
NA	TRBD1	TRBV11-3	CASSTGQGYNEQFF
NA	TRBD2	TRBV5-6	CASSRLAGVNEQYF
NA	NA	TRBV28	CASSLVRGGQYF
NA	NA	TRBV2	CASKTSRFYEQYF
NA	TRBD2	TRBV9	CASSVVAGVYNEQFF
NA	TRBD2	TRBV7-9	CASSLSAGGNYEQYF
NA	TRBD1	TRBV6-5	CASSYSRQGRNEQYF
once	NA	TRBV15	CATSSSISGANVLTF
few	NA	TRBV5-1	CASREGGPEIDTQYF
NA	NA	TRBV12-5	CASGLGGQPYEQYF
NA	NA	TRBV30	CAWSEGDTQYF
NA	NA	TRBV25-1	CASSGMTGRQAYEQYF
NA	TRBD1	TRBV5-8	CASSASPGQGYNEQFF
NA	TRBD1	TRBV9	CASSVLRTGVEQYF
NA	NA	TRBV19	CASSRDWDEAFF
NA	TRBD1	TRBV6-5	CASRRDRAAKNIQYF
NA	NA	TRBV5-6	CASSLARPTVETQYF
NA	NA	TRBV9	CASSVAVGGNQPQHF
NA	TRBD1	TRBV5-4	CASSGGQGAGANVLTF
NA	NA	TRBV28	CASSSSYPYEQYF
NA	NA	TRBV9	CASSQEPRGVNEQFF
NA	TRBD1	TRBV5-1	CAPQGQAHLGQYF
NA	TRBD2	TRBV5-1	CASSAGGSSYNEQFF
NA	TRBD1	TRBV4-1	CASSHPDRTAGELFF
NA	NA	TRBV2	CASGAGVRGYGYTF
NA	NA	TRBV15	CATDIDSSGNTIYF
few	NA	TRBV27	CASSSGLNTEAFF
NA	NA	TRBV6-4	CASSGGAEDTQYF
NA	TRBD1	TRBV6-1	CASSYLQGNSPLHF
NA	TRBD1	TRBV2	CASFPGTGDTEAFF
NA	TRBD2	TRBV9	CASSVERGFNEQFF
NA	NA	TRBV9	CASGAVGRGVTEAFF
NA	TRBD2	TRBV5-6	CASSLRGTRVYNEQFF
NA	NA	TRBV5-5	CASSLNKETQYF
once	NA	TRBV9	CASSEEGLGAEEQYF
NA	TRBD2	TRBV5-1	CASSLGEGAGDTGELFF